These 15 T cell receptor beta chains were all obtained from the same sample, sequenced in a study of blood T cell repertoires in COVID-19. The protocol was immunoSEQ multiplex PCR, while the TCRdb copy is restricted to in-frame clones and leaves out a portion. Here the sample spans fewer than 250,000 clones, over 70% being singletons. The sample comprised peripheral blood. These receptors were obtained from a woman aged 50 to 60 with acute or convalescent COVID-19.

This clone has just a few counts. The chain has TRBV28 and TRBJ1-1; D is unresolved. Trimming removed 3 bases from V and 4 bases from J, with 15 bases in between. Per germline, CDR1 MDHEN and CDR2 SYDVKM. This CDR3 comprises 15 residues. CDR3 amino acids: CASSLPFSGGTEAFF. In DNA form, the CDR3 reads TGTGCCAGCAGTTTGCCATTCTCAGGAGGCACTGAAGCTTTCTTT.

CDR3 nucleotide sequence: TGTGCCAGCAGTTTCGGACTAGCCTACACAGATACGCAGTATTTT. Translated, it gives CASSFGLAYTDTQYF. V and J are TRBV6-5 and TRBJ2-3; 8 nucleotides align to TRBD2. The CDR3 has 15 amino acids. The J segment lost 2 bases and the V segment lost 4 bases, leaving 5 bases of the junction unmatched. CDR1 and CDR2 from the germline V gene are MNHEY and SVGAGI.

V gene TRBV11-2 combines with J gene TRBJ1-2; D gene unclear. The CDR3 is made up of 15 amino acids. Trimming stripped 0 bases from V and 4 bases from J, with 12 bases between. Germline CDR1 reads SGHAT; CDR2 reads FQNNGV. The CDR3 nucleotides are TGTGCCAGCAGCTTAGATCCTCGGGGAATCTATGGCTACACCTTC. It encodes CASSLDPRGIYGYTF. Combining the CDR3 with reference TRBV11-2 and TRBJ1-2 gives the whole variable domain EAGVAQSPRYKIIEKRQSVAFWCNPISGHATLYWYQQILGQGPKLLIQFQNNGVVDDSQLPKDRFSAERLKGVDSTLKIQPAKLEDSAVYLCASSLDPRGIYGYTFGSGTRLTVV.

The rearrangement joins TRBV9 to TRBJ2-2, with a possible D match to TRBD2 (6 bases). CDR1 and CDR2 from the germline V gene are SGDLS and YYNGEE. CDR3 length: 16 amino acids. The germline V and J ends were trimmed by 0 bases and 2 bases, with 11 bases remaining between them. CDR3 residues: CASSVATRANTGELFF. The CDR3 DNA sequence: TGTGCCAGCAGCGTAGCGACTAGAGCTAACACCGGGGAGCTGTTTTTT.

The chain recombines TRBV27 with TRBJ2-1; no clear D gene. The CDR3 is 16 residues long. Between the trimmed V and J ends, which lost 4 bases and 0 bases, there was a span of 13 bases. The V gene's germline CDR1 is MNHEY and CDR2 SMNVEV (reference sequence). The DNA for the CDR3 is TGTGCCAGCAGTTCCAGTCAGGCCAGCTCCTACAATGAGCAGTTCTTC. It codes for CASSSSQASSYNEQFF.

The rearrangement joins TRBV9 to TRBJ1-3; 7 bases align to TRBD1. Per germline, CDR1 SGDLS and CDR2 YYNGEE. With 3 bases clipped from V and 2 bases from J, the junction kept 5 bases outside the gene matches. This CDR3 is built from 15 residues. CDR3 sequence: CASSERGTAGNTIYF. In nucleotides, the CDR3 is TGTGCCAGCAGCGAAAGGGGGACAGCTGGAAACACCATATATTTT.

This rearrangement joins TRBV10-2 to TRBJ1-2; no reliable D call. The CDR3 is 13 residues long. Germline V CDR1 and CDR2: WSHSY, SAAADI. Trimming took off 2 bases at V and 2 bases at J, with 6 bases between the two ends. The CDR3 loop reads CASSEEGNYGYTF. The CDR3 nucleotides read TGCGCCAGCAGTGAGGAGGGAAACTATGGCTACACCTTC.

The V gene is TRBV3-1 (or the pseudogene TRBV3-2), the J gene TRBJ2-7; possibly TRBD1 for D (5 bases). Germline V lookup: CDR1 LGHDT, CDR2 YNNKEL (reference sequence). This CDR3 is 12 amino acids long. With 1 base removed from V and 7 bases from J, the gap between germline ends came to 8 bases. The CDR3 nucleotides are TGTGCCAGCAGCCAAGTCAAGGGGGAGCAGTACTTC. It yields the protein CASSQVKGEQYF.

This rearrangement joins TRBV2 to TRBJ2-7, with 16 bases lining up with TRBD2. V lost 1 base, J lost 2 bases, and 14 bases stayed unmatched. CDR1 is SNHLY, CDR2 FYNNEI, per germline. This CDR3 has 21 amino acids. CDR3: CASSEVGLGGTSGRGAYEQYF. CDR3 nucleotides: TGTGCCAGCAGTGAAGTAGGGCTTGGCGGGACTAGCGGGAGGGGGGCCTACGAGCAGTACTTC.

The V gene is TRBV6-1, the J gene TRBJ1-4; D remains ambiguous. CDR3 length: 14 residues. Germline loops: CDR1 MNHNS, CDR2 SASEGT. Trimming cost V 1 base and J 8 bases, with 11 bases left between them. The CDR3 bases are TGTGCCAGCAGTGAAGACCCCCTGGAGGAAAAACTGTTTTTT. Translated: CASSEDPLEEKLFF.

The V and J genes are TRBV3-1 (or the pseudogene TRBV3-2) and TRBJ1-2; a possible D gene is TRBD1 (6 bases). The CDR3 contains 14 residues. V was trimmed by 2 bases and J by 10 bases, leaving 17 bases between them. The germline V gene has CDR1 LGHDT and CDR2 YNNKEL (reference sequence). DNA of the CDR3: TGTGCCAGCAGCCAAAGCTCAGGGGAGCAGGCCTACACCTTC. Its translation is CASSQSSGEQAYTF.

V is TRBV20-1 and J is TRBJ2-1; possibly TRBD1 for D (6 bases). Germline V gene lookup returns CDR1 DFQATT and CDR2 SNEGSKA (reference sequence). Trimming removed 5 bases at V and 7 bases at J, with 9 bases between. The CDR3 extends over 11 amino acids. The CDR3 DNA follows: TGCAGTGCTTACAGGGAAAATGAGCAGTTCTTC. Its translation is CSAYRENEQFF.

The chain links TRBV28 to TRBJ2-7; 10 bases fit TRBD1. V was clipped by 7 bases and J by 5 bases; unmatched bases: 17. CDR3 length: 17 residues. The germline gives CDR1 MDHEN, CDR2 SYDVKM. Here the CDR3 DNA reads TGTGCCAGCATTCCGGCGGACGTGAGACAGGGGGCTCACGAGCAGTACTTC. Translating it yields CASIPADVRQGAHEQYF.

The chain combines TRBV24-1 with TRBJ1-1; no clear D. V shed 4 bases and J shed 0 bases, with 8 bases lying between them. Germline V CDR1 and CDR2: KGHDR, SFDVKD. The CDR3 runs to 14 residues. Here the CDR3 reads CATSEGGLNTEAFF. Written as DNA, the CDR3 is TGTGCCACCAGTGAAGGCGGGTTGAACACTGAAGCTTTCTTT.

J is TRBJ1-5 and V is TRBV27; unclear D gene. The germline V and J ends were trimmed by 3 bases and 4 bases, with 4 bases remaining between them. The CDR3 contains 12 residues. Per the germline V gene, CDR1 is MNHEY and CDR2 is SMNVEV (reference sequence). In nucleotides, the CDR3 is TGTGCCAGCAGTTTCCAGAATCAGCCCCAGCATTTT. Amino acid sequence: CASSFQNQPQHF.